The clone carrying this T cell receptor beta chain was seen only a few times. This record comes from a study of blood T cell repertoires in COVID-19. This table comes from immunoSEQ multiplex PCR, and its TCRdb copy is limited to in-frame clones, with some not included. The sample has roughly 43,000 clones, roughly 88% seen once; the top ten hold 7% to 9%. Germline CDR1 MNHNY, CDR2 SVGAGI (reference sequence). The CDR3 spans 12 residues. Trimming pared 4 bases from V and 4 bases from J, leaving 7 bases between. The sequenced material came from peripheral blood. The rearrangement uses TRBV6-6 and TRBJ1-1; no clear D gene. This sequence originates from a man aged 55 to 69 with active COVID-19. The CDR3 DNA sequence: TGTGCCAGCAGTTCAGGAGGCACTGAAGCTTTCTTT. It codes for CASSSGGTEAFF.